The sequence of this T cell receptor (beta chain) was determined in a study of T cell responses to AZD1222 COVID-19 vaccine. The V gene lost 6 bases and the J gene lost 11 bases, with 17 bases spanning the gap. This CDR3 spans 13 amino acids. Assay: immunoSEQ multiplex PCR; the TCRdb copy retains only in-frame clones and omits some. The data contain 86,000 or so clones, roughly 84% of them singletons. Whether given at about 4 or about 12 weeks, second doses were pooled. This clone was seen once. This clonotype was obtained from an adult who received the AZD1222 COVID-19 vaccine. The chain carries TRBV12-3 or TRBV12-4 and TRBJ1-5; D is perhaps TRBD1 (5 bases). This specimen consisted of peripheral blood, obtained 28 days after the second AZD1222 dose. CDR3 residues: CASSGTVRGSQHF. CDR3 sequence (DNA): TGTGCCAGCAGCGGGACGGTCCGTGGGTCCCAGCATTTT.